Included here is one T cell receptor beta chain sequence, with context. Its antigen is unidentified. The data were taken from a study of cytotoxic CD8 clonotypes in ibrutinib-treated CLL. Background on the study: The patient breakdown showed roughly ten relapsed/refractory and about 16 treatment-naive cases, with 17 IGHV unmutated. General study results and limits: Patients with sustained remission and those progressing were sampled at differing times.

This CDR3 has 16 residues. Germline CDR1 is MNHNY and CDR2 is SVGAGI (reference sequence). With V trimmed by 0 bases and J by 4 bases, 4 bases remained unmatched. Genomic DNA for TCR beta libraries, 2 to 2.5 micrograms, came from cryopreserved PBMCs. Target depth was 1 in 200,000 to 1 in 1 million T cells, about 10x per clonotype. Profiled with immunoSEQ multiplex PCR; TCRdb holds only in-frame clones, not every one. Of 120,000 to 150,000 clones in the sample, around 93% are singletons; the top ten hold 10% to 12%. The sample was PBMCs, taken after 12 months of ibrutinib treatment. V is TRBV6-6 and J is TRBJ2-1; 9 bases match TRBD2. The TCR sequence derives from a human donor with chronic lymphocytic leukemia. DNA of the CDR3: TGTGCCAGCAGTTACTCATTGCGGGAGGGATACAATGAGCAGTTCTTC. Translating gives CASSYSLREGYNEQFF.